Given below is one T cell receptor (beta chain) in context. This receptor's antigen is unknown. There are no base qualities to consult, and no much larger clone falls within one base. This entry belongs to a study of T-cell memory formation after mild COVID-19 (dated by TCRdb to the early 2020s). Context from the whole study: TCR sequence clusters from the two donors were found to be largely donor specific. In a couple of donors, T-cell clones that expanded and contracted after mild COVID-19 were tracked by sequencing TCRalpha and TCRbeta repertoires over time. The cohort comprised two young, previously healthy adult volunteers, one female and one male.

The sequencing machine was an Illumina NovaSeq 6000. Using 5'RACE with constant-segment primers, TCRalpha and TCRbeta cDNA libraries were constructed, with sample barcodes and unique molecular identifiers added in the process. Trizol reagent was used to extract RNA from every sample. Libraries were amplified in two PCR steps, with a second sample barcode and Illumina TruSeq adapters added in the second step. Sequencing of libraries was performed on an Illumina NovaSeq with 2 x 150 bp paired-end reads. Regarding the original processing steps: The reads were demultiplexed and collapsed into UMI-guided consensus sequences using migec v1.2.7. Using mixcr v2.1.11, the UMI consensuses were aligned to TRA and TRB V and J templates and assembled into clonotypes. A clonotype was counted as expanded or contracted only when both edgeR and NoisET called the clonotype significant, with the noise models trained on biological replicates. edgeR calls used a false discovery rate-adjusted p below 0.01 and a log2 fold-change threshold of 1. PCA with hierarchical clustering of max-normalized trajectories of the 1000 most abundant clonotypes was used as exploratory dynamics analysis. Separately sequenced CD4+ and CD8+ repertoires were used to assign the CD4 or CD8 phenotype of responding clones. The public reads were reanalyzed by TCRdb: fastp trimming at Q25, MiXCR alignment, in-frame beta chains only. Every entry covers one CDR3 protein and lists the most common genes and DNA from its rows. Here the V and J calls rest on TCRdb's processing, not on the authors' analysis. The sample records about 390,000 distinct CDR3 sequences, 15% to 20% of which are singletons. The ten largest make up about a fifth of the sample.

Ficoll-Paque density gradient centrifugation was the method used to isolate PBMCs. Overall results and qualifications from the work: Only a couple of mild cases were covered by the study, and larger cohorts that include severe cases with pre-infection samples were considered necessary. Some responding clones were found in pre-infection memory, which suggests that pre-existing cross-reactive memory T cells took part in the SARS-CoV-2 response. Contracting CD4+ clones turned up mainly in the CM and EM memory subsets, whereas EMRA was where CD8+ clones were enriched. Clones contracting from day 15 to 85 had balanced CD4/CD8 phenotypes, while a second wave expanding from day 15 to 37 was biased towards CD4+. The second-wave clones that peaked on day 37 were not confirmed to be SARS-CoV-2 specific.

Cut back by 3 bases and 5 bases, the V and J ends lie 10 bases apart. Its CDR3 holds 13 amino acids, cysteine through phenylalanine. The DNA shown is the 39-base CDR3, in frame from base 1. CDR1 and CDR2 (LGHNA, YSLEER) derive from the germline V gene. This receptor chain uses TRBV4-3 and TRBJ1-2; possibly the D gene is TRBD1, per 6 matching bases. The sample comprised PBMCs or a T cell subset sorted from them (not recorded which). This TCR derives from a man younger than 30 who had mild COVID-19 (a few samples of this study predate the infection). The sample titles of this study are shuffled in the database, so cell type and time point are left out; the donor was told from shared clones. Here the CDR3 is given as CASSQRDNYGYTF. The DNA is as follows: TGCGCCAGCAGCCAGAGGGACAATTATGGCTACACCTTC.